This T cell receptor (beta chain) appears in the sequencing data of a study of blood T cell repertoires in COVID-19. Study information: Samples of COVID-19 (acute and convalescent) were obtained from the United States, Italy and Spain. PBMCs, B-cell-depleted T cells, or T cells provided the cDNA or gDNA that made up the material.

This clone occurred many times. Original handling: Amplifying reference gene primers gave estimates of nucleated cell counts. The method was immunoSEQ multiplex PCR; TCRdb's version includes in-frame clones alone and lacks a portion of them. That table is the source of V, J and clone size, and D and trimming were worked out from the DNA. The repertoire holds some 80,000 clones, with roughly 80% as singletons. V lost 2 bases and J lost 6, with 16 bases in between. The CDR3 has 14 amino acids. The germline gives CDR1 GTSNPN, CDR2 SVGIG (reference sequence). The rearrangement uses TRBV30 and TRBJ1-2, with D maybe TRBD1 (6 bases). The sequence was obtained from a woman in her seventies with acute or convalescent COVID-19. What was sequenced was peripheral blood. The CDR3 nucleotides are TGTGCCTGGAGTACCTCAGGGGCCGGGCATGGCTACACCTTC. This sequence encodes CAWSTSGAGHGYTF.